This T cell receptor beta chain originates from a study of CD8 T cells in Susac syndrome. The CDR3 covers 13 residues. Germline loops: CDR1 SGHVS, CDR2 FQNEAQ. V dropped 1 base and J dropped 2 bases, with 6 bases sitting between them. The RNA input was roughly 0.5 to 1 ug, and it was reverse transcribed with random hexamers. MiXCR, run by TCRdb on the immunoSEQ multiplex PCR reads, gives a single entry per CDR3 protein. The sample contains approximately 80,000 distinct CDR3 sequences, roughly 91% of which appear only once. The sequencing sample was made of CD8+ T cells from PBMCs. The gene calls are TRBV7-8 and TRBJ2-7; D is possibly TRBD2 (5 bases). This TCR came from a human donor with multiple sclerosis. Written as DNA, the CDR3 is TGTGCCAGCAGCTTAGAACTAGCCTACGAGCAGTACTTC. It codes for CASSLELAYEQYF.